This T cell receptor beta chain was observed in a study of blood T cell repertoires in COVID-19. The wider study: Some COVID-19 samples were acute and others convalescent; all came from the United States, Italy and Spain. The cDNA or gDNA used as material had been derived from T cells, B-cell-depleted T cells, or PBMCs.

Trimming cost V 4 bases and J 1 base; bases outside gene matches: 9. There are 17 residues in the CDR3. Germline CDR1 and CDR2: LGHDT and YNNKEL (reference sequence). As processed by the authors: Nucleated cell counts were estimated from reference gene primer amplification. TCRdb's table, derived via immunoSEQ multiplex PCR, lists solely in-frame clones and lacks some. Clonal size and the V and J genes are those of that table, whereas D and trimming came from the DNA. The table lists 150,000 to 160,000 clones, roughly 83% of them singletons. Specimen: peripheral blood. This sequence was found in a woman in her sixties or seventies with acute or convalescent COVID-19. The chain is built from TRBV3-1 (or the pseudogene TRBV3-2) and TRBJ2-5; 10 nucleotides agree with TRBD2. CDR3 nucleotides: TGTGCCAGCAGCCCTTGGGCTAGCGGGGGTGGCCAAGAGACCCAGTACTTC. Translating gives CASSPWASGGGQETQYF.